The clone carrying this TCR beta chain has a handful of counts. From germline, CDR1 is MNHEY and CDR2 SMNVEV (reference sequence). Trimming took off 2 bases at V and 1 base at J, with 11 bases between the two ends. CDR3 size: 15 residues. Use of 60 Vbeta and 13 Jbeta primers characterized the PCR. The method was immunoSEQ multiplex PCR; TCRdb's version includes in-frame clones alone and lacks a portion of them. The data show approximately 88,000 clones, 77% seen once. The data belong to a study of cytomegalovirus exposure and HLA in healthy donors. This TCR was sampled from a man aged 30 to 39 in good health and CMV-seronegative. Material for sequencing was PBMCs. The chain has TRBV27 and TRBJ1-1, with D unclear. CDR3 DNA sequence: TGTGCCAGCAGTTTAGTGATGGCGGCGAACACTGAAGCTTTCTTT. Its translation is CASSLVMAANTEAFF.